Shown below are 27 T cell receptor beta chains from a single sample sequenced in a study of Graves' ophthalmopathy and Graves' hyperthyroidism (dated by TCRdb to about 2018). TCRdb names Illumina HiSeq 2000 as the instrument used. For repertoire sequencing, TCR beta CDR3 regions were amplified from RNA transcripts. A first-round RT-PCR used HTBI primers with the Qiagen OneStep RT-PCR kit, followed by a second-round multiplex PCR, size selection and purification. TCRdb passed the public sequencing reads through fastp at Q25 and MiXCR, retaining productive beta sequences. Entries that share a CDR3 protein sequence are merged under the most common genes and DNA. The sample records about 590,000 distinct CDR3 sequences, about 40% of which are singletons. The ten largest clones represent 3.5% to 4.5% of the sample. The material sequenced was peripheral blood or thyroid tissue (not recorded which). Receptors were obtained from an adult man with Graves' hyperthyroidism.

The chain recombines TRBV19 with TRBJ1-6; D may be TRBD1 (6 bases). CDR3 length equals 15 residues. Per the germline V gene, CDR1 is LNHDA and CDR2 is SQIVND (reference sequence). V shed 11 bases and J shed 5 bases, with 19 bases lying between them. This chain's CDR3 is CAWREGGDDNSPLHF. The CDR3 DNA reads TGTGCCTGGAGAGAAGGGGGGGACGATAATTCACCCCTCCACTTT. The full variable domain, with the rest looked up from reference TRBV19 and TRBJ1-6, is DGGITQSPKYLFRKEGQNVTLSCEQNLNHDAMYWYRQDPGQGLRLIYYSQIVNDFQKGDIAEGYSVSREKKESFPLTVTSAQKNPTAFYLCAWREGGDDNSPLHFGNGTRLTVT.

The table lists this clonotype with many counts. V usage is TRBV12-3 or TRBV12-4 and J usage is TRBJ1-6, with 8 bases matching TRBD1. With V trimmed by 3 bases and J by 8 bases, 9 bases remained unmatched. CDR3 size: 16 residues. CDR3 DNA sequence: TGTGCCAGCAGTTTGTTTACAGGGGGGATGGATTCACCCCTCCACTTT. As protein: CASSLFTGGMDSPLHF.

The chain combines TRBV6-5 with TRBJ2-7; no reliable D call. V was clipped by 7 bases and J by 3 bases, with 13 bases between them. This CDR3 has 13 amino acids. Germline-derived CDR1 and CDR2 are MNHEY and SVGAGI. CDR3 in DNA: TGTGCCAGCATCAATCACAGAAACTACGAGCAGTACTTC. Protein sequence: CASINHRNYEQYF.

This sequence joins TRBV20-1 and TRBJ1-1, with 11 bases aligning to TRBD1. Germline lookup yields CDR1 DFQATT and CDR2 SNEGSKA (reference sequence). This CDR3 is built from 13 residues. The ends lost 6 bases at V and 4 bases at J; junction bases unmatched: 4. The CDR3 region has the DNA TGCAGTGCGGGACAGGGGGTGGGCACTGAAGCTTTCTTT. Translated: CSAGQGVGTEAFF.

This clonotype has a single count. V gene TRBV2 combines with J gene TRBJ1-2; 11 bases match TRBD1. Germline lookup yields CDR1 SNHLY and CDR2 FYNNEI. The CDR3 has 14 amino acids. V trimming: 4 bases; J trimming: 7 bases; junction bases outside the gene matches: 5. The CDR3 DNA reads as TGTGCCAGCAGTGGGGGACAGGGGGGCATTGGCTACACCTTC. Translating it yields CASSGGQGGIGYTF.

This clonotype was seen only a few times. The chain combines TRBV19 with TRBJ1-1; 7 nucleotides line up with TRBD1. CDR1 is LNHDA, CDR2 SQIVND, per germline (reference sequence). This CDR3 spans 16 amino acids. Trimming took 3 bases from V and 1 from J; bases not matched to a gene: 8. CDR3 bases: TGTGCCAGTAGTATTAATCGACAGGGAAGGAACACTGAAGCTTTCTTT. It translates to CASSINRQGRNTEAFF.

This clonotype was recorded at least ten times. V usage is TRBV5-5 and J usage is TRBJ2-7, with 7 bases that match TRBD1. Germline trimming cut 4 bases from V and 6 bases from J; bases unmatched to any gene: 7. CDR3 size: 13 residues. Germline-derived CDR1 and CDR2 are SGHKS and YYEKEE (reference sequence). The chain's CDR3 is CASSHQTGSEQYF. CDR3 DNA: TGTGCCAGCAGCCACCAGACAGGGTCCGAGCAGTACTTC. The whole variable domain, remainder taken from reference TRBV5-5 and TRBJ2-7, is DAGVTQSPTHLIKTRGQQVTLRCSPISGHKSVSWYQQVLGQGPQFIFQYYEKEERGRGNFPDRFSARQFPNYSSELNVNALLLGDSALYLCASSHQTGSEQYFGPGTRLTVT.

This clonotype was seen at least ten times. This chain uses TRBV20-1 with TRBJ2-5, with 9 bases fitting TRBD2. Germline assignment: CDR1 DFQATT and CDR2 SNEGSKA (reference sequence). The CDR3 has 15 amino acids. V lost 6 bases to trimming and J lost 4 bases; unmatched junction nucleotides: 12. CDR3 in DNA: TGCAGTGCGGCCGTGGCGGGGGGGCTGCGAGAGACCCAGTACTTC. It is translated as CSAAVAGGLRETQYF.

The chain links TRBV29-1 to TRBJ1-4; 7 bases fit TRBD1. With 3 bases clipped from V and 7 bases from J, the junction kept 14 bases outside the gene matches. Germline V gene sequence: CDR1 SQVTM, CDR2 ANQGSEA. The CDR3 consists of 16 residues. This CDR3 is CSVELGETGFGEKLFF. As DNA, the CDR3 is TGCAGCGTTGAGCTAGGAGAGACAGGGTTTGGTGAAAAACTGTTTTTT.

This clonotype was detected many times. The rearrangement joins TRBV7-9 to TRBJ2-7, with 7 positions matching TRBD2. The CDR3 is made up of 16 amino acids. The ends lost 2 bases at V and 12 bases at J; junction bases unmatched: 19. Looked up from germline, CDR1 is SEHNR and CDR2 is FQNEAQ (reference sequence). The CDR3 is CASSLSSGFSLNVPYF. The DNA for the CDR3 is TGTGCCAGCAGCTTAAGTAGCGGGTTTAGCTTAAATGTACCGTACTTC.

This clonotype was counted ten times or more. This chain links TRBV20-1 with TRBJ1-5, with TRBD1 identical over 10 bases. J lost 7 bases, V lost 6 bases, and 6 bases had no gene match. Germline CDR1 reads DFQATT; CDR2 reads SNEGSKA (reference sequence). There are 13 residues in the CDR3. The CDR3 coding sequence is TGCAGTGCATCGACAGGGGGCTCCCAGCCCCAGCATTTT. It translates to CSASTGGSQPQHF.

In its sample, this clonotype was seen a few times. The J gene is TRBJ1-2, the V gene TRBV7-9; D might be TRBD1 (5 bases). The CDR3 extends over 16 amino acids. V shed 5 bases and J shed 8 bases, with 24 bases lying between them. Germline V gene data show CDR1 as SEHNR and CDR2 as FQNEAQ (reference sequence). The CDR3 reads CASSHHFRLGARGYTF. In DNA form, the CDR3 reads TGTGCCAGCAGCCACCATTTTAGGTTAGGGGCGAGAGGCTACACCTTC.

This clonotype was detected ten times or more. This chain connects TRBV2 to TRBJ2-2, with TRBD2 identical over 9 bases. The CDR3 totals 16 residues. Germline V lookup: CDR1 SNHLY, CDR2 FYNNEI. V was pared by 2 bases and J by 4 bases, with 5 bases of the junction left unmatched. The CDR3 reads CASSEHSGGVTGELFF. The DNA for the CDR3 is TGTGCCAGCAGTGAACATAGCGGGGGCGTCACCGGGGAGCTGTTTTTT.

At least ten counts were recorded for this clonotype. This chain joins TRBV7-2 and TRBJ2-7, with 7 nucleotides matching TRBD1. Looked up from germline, CDR1 is SGHTA and CDR2 is FQGNSA. The CDR3 spans 13 residues. The junction had 2 bases not matched to a gene; V was cut back by 3 bases and J by 3 bases. The CDR3, as DNA: TGTGCCAGCAGCTTCGGACAGGACTACGAGCAGTACTTC. As protein: CASSFGQDYEQYF.

The gene calls are TRBV28 and TRBJ1-5, with D unresolved. This CDR3 is 15 amino acids long. V lost 6 bases and J lost 0, with 12 bases in between. Germline CDR1 and CDR2: MDHEN and SYDVKM. The DNA for the CDR3 is TGTGCCAGCAGACGTGGGTCACTTAGCAATCAGCCCCAGCATTTT. Residues: CASRRGSLSNQPQHF.

This clonotype was seen many times. The chain couples TRBV3-1 to TRBJ2-7; D not resolved. The V and J ends lost 1 base and 2 bases respectively, with 6 bases between them. The CDR3 covers 13 residues. Germline loops: CDR1 LGHDT, CDR2 YNNKEL (reference sequence). The CDR3 coding sequence is TGTGCCAGCAGCCAAGGCGGTACCTACGAGCAGTACTTC. Its protein product is CASSQGGTYEQYF.

CDR3 sequence (DNA): TGTGCCAGCAGCTTTGGGACCCCGGCTAGCATCTACGAGCAGTACTTC. This gives the protein CASSFGTPASIYEQYF. The V call is TRBV5-6, the J call TRBJ2-7; TRBD1 or TRBD2 may be the D gene (5 bases each). Per the germline V gene, CDR1 is SGHDT and CDR2 is YYEEEE. The CDR3 length is 16 residues. V lost 2 bases and J 3 bases, leaving 18 bases between the germline ends.

The chain is built from TRBV7-2 and TRBJ1-5; possibly TRBD1 for D (6 bases). V lost 5 bases to trimming and J lost 0 bases, with 11 bases between them. Germline values: CDR1 SGHTA, CDR2 FQGNSA. The CDR3 consists of 15 residues. CDR3 protein: CASSRDINSNQPQHF. The CDR3 coding sequence is TGTGCCAGCAGCCGGGACATTAATAGCAATCAGCCCCAGCATTTT.

In its sample, this clonotype was seen a few times. The chain employs TRBV29-1 and TRBJ2-7; D is unresolved. The CDR3 loop spans 14 amino acids. Germline V gives CDR1 SQVTM, CDR2 ANQGSEA. V was cut by 5 bases and J by 0 bases, with 14 bases left in between. Here the CDR3 DNA reads TGCAGCGTTTTTACTTTTCGGGCCTCCTACGAGCAGTACTTC. Protein sequence: CSVFTFRASYEQYF.

This clonotype was detected only a few times. The V call is TRBV5-6, the J call TRBJ2-7; TRBD1 matches 7 bases. The CDR3 totals 15 residues. Germline CDR1 and CDR2: SGHDT and YYEEEE. Unmatched junction bases numbered 6, after V lost 2 bases and J lost 1 base. The CDR3 loop is CASSFYGQASYEQYF. The DNA for the CDR3 is TGTGCCAGCAGCTTCTATGGACAGGCTTCCTACGAGCAGTACTTC.

Of note for this clonotype: With a much larger clone just one base away, this may be a read error. This rearrangement joins TRBV20-1 to TRBJ2-2; no clear D. This CDR3 has 16 residues. Germline assignment: CDR1 DFQATT and CDR2 SNEGSKA (reference sequence). This chain's CDR3 is CSARDRMTMNTRELFF. Here the CDR3 DNA reads TGCAGTGCTAGAGATCGGATGACAATGAACACCAGGGAGCTGTTTTTT.

This clonotype was observed at least ten times. V usage is TRBV2 and J usage is TRBJ1-5, with TRBD1 matching 8 bases. J gave up 6 bases and V 1 base, and 8 bases lay outside the gene matches. Germline V lookup: CDR1 SNHLY, CDR2 FYNNEI. CDR3 length equals 16 residues. In nucleotides, the CDR3 is TGTGCCAGCAGTGAAGGGTATCCGGGGACAGGTCAGCCCCAGCATTTT. This encodes CASSEGYPGTGQPQHF.

V gene TRBV6-5 combines with J gene TRBJ1-1; 7 bases align to TRBD1. The V gene end was trimmed by 5 bases and the J gene end by 4 bases; junction bases not matched to a gene: 13. The CDR3 runs to 16 residues. Germline values: CDR1 MNHEY, CDR2 SVGAGI. The CDR3 reads CASSSSGGGGGTEAFF. CDR3 sequence (DNA): TGTGCCAGCAGTAGTTCAGGGGGGGGCGGGGGCACTGAAGCTTTCTTT.

This clonotype has at least ten counts. V usage is TRBV5-4 and J usage is TRBJ2-7; D possibly corresponds to TRBD1 (6 bases). The CDR3 covers 14 residues. The V end lost 3 bases, the J end lost 2 bases, and 12 bases lay between the germline ends. Germline V gene lookup returns CDR1 SGHNT and CDR2 YYREEE (reference sequence). The CDR3 region is CASSSNRVTYEQYF. CDR3 nucleotides: TGTGCCAGCAGCTCTAACAGGGTCACCTACGAGCAGTACTTC.

This clonotype was seen ten or more times. The rearrangement joins TRBV5-6 to TRBJ2-5; possibly TRBD1 or TRBD2 for D (5 bases each). This CDR3 has 13 amino acids. Per germline, CDR1 SGHDT and CDR2 YYEEEE. The germline V and J ends were trimmed by 10 bases and 3 bases, with 16 bases remaining between them. CDR3 sequence (DNA): TGTGCCCCCATGGGACCGTCAAAAGAGACCCAGTACTTC. It encodes CAPMGPSKETQYF. Drawing the rest from reference TRBV5-6 and TRBJ2-5, the complete variable domain is DAGVTQSPTHLIKTRGQQVTLRCSPKSGHDTVSWYQQALGQGPQFIFQYYEEEERQRGNFPDRFSGHQFPNYSSELNVNALLLGDSALYLCAPMGPSKETQYFGPGTRLLVL.

This clonotype was found many times. V and J are TRBV5-1 and TRBJ1-6; maybe TRBD1 (6 bases). V lost 2 bases to trimming and J lost 9 bases, with 12 bases between them. This CDR3 spans 14 amino acids. Germline V lookup: CDR1 SGHRS, CDR2 YFSETQ. The CDR3 nucleotides read TGCGCCAGCAGCTTTAGGGACATATCTTCACCCCTCCACTTT. It encodes CASSFRDISSPLHF.

This clonotype was observed a few times. DNA of the CDR3: TGTGCCAGCACCCGCTCGGGGGGATACGAGCAGTACTTC. It translates to CASTRSGGYEQYF. The chain carries TRBV7-9 and TRBJ2-7, with TRBD2 matching 7 bases. V shed 7 bases, J shed 4 bases, and the junction held 7 bases outside the gene matches. This CDR3 is 13 amino acids long. Germline V gives CDR1 SEHNR, CDR2 FQNEAQ (reference sequence).